This TCR beta chain appears in the sequencing data of a study of blood T cell repertoires in COVID-19. The wider study: Sites in the United States, Italy and Spain provided acute and convalescent COVID-19 samples. T cells, B-cell-depleted T cells, or PBMCs supplied cDNA or gDNA.

In the authors' workflow: Amplification with reference gene primers provided the estimates of nucleated cell counts. Sequencing was performed with immunoSEQ multiplex PCR; in TCRdb, only in-frame clones are kept and a portion is missing. V, J and clone size derive from that table, while D and trimming were established from the DNA sequence. The sample includes 150,000 to 200,000 clones, about 88% of them seen just once. This CDR3 spans 15 amino acids. Germline CDR1 is GTSNPN and CDR2 is SVGIG (reference sequence). V was cut by 2 bases and J by 0 bases, with 13 bases left in between. The table lists this clone with a few counts.

What was sequenced was peripheral blood. This TCR was sampled from a man between 60 and 75 years old with active or convalescent COVID-19. The chain uses TRBV30 and TRBJ1-1, with TRBD1 as a possible D gene (6 bases). DNA for the CDR3: TGTGCCTGGAGTACCTCCGGGACATTGAACACTGAAGCTTTCTTT. It encodes CAWSTSGTLNTEAFF.